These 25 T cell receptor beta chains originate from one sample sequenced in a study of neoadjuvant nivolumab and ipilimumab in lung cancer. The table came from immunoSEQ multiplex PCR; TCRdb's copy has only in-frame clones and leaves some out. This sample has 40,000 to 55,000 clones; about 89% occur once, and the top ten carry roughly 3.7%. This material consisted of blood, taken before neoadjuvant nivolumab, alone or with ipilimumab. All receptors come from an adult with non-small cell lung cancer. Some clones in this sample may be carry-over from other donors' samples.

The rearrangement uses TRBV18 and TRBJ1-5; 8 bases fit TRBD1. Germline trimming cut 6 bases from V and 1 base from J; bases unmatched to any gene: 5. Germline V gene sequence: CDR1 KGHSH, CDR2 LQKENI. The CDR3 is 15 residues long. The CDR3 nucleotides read TGTGCCAGCTCGTCACAGGGGGGGAGCAATCAGCCCCAGCATTTT. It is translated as CASSSQGGSNQPQHF. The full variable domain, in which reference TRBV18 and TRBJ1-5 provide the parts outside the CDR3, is NAGVMQNPRHLVRRRGQEARLRCSPMKGHSHVYWYRQLPEEGLKFMVYLQKENIIDESGMPKERFSAEFPKEGPSILRIQQVVRGDSAAYFCASSSQGGSNQPQHFGDGTRLSIL.

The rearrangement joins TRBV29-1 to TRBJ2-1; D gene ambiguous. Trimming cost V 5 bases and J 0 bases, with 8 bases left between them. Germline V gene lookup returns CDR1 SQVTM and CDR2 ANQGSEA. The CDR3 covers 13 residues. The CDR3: CSVTPPSYNEQFF. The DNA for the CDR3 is TGCAGCGTTACCCCCCCCTCCTACAATGAGCAGTTCTTC.

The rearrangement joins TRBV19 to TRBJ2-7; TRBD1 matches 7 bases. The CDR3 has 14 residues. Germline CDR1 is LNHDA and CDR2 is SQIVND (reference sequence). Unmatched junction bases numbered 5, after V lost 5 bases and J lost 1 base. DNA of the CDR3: TGTGCCAGTAGTCCCGGACAGGTTTCCTACGAGCAGTACTTC. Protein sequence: CASSPGQVSYEQYF.

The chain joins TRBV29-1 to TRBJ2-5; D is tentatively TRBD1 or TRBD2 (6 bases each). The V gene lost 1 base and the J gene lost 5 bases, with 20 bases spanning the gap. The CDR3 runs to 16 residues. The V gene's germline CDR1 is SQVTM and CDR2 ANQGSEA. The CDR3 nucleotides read TGCAGCGTTGAAGTCCGGGGGCGGGTCTACGGGGAGACCCAGTACTTC. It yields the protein CSVEVRGRVYGETQYF.

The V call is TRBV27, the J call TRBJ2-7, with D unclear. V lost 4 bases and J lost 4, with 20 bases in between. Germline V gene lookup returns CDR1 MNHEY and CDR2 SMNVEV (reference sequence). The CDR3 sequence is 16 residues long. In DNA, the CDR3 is TGTGCCAGCAGTTCTTTTACTGCATCTTCCTTATACGAGCAGTACTTC. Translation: CASSSFTASSLYEQYF.

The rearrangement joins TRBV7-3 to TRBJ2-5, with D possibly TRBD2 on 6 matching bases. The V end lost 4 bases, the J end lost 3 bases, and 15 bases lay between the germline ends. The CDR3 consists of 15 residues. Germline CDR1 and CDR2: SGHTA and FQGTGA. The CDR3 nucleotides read TGTGCCAGCAGCTCCTCGGGTAGCGGAAAAGAGACCCAGTACTTC. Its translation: CASSSSGSGKETQYF.

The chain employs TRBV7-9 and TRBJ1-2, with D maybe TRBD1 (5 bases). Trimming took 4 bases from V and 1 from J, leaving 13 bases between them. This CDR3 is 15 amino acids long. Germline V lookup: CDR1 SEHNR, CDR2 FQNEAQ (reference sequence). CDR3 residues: CASSSSRQRNYGYTF. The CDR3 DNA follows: TGTGCCAGCAGCTCGTCTCGACAGCGTAACTATGGCTACACCTTC. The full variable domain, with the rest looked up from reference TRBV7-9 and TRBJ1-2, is DTGVSQNPRHKITKRGQNVTFRCDPISEHNRLYWYRQTLGQGPEFLTYFQNEAQLEKSRLLSDRFSAERPKGSFSTLEIQRTEQGDSAMYLCASSSSRQRNYGYTFGSGTRLTVV.

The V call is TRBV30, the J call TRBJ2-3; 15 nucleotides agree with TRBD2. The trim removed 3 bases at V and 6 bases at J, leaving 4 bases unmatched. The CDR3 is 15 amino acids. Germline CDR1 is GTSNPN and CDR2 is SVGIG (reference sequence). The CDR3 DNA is TGTGCCTGGAGGCACGGACTAGCGGGAGGGGATACGCAGTATTTT. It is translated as CAWRHGLAGGDTQYF.

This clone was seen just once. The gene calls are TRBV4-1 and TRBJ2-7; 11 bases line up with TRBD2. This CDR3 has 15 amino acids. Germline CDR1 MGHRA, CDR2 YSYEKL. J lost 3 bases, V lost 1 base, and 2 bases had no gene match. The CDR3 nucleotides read TGCGCCAGCAGCCAAGGGACTAGCGGGTTCTACGAGCAGTACTTC. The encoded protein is CASSQGTSGFYEQYF.

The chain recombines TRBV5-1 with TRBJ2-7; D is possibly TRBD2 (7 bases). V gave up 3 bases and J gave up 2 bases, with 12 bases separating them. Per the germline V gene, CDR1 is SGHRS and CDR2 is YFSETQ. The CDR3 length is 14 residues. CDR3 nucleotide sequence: TGCGCCAGCAGCTCGGGGGGCGGCACCTACGAGCAGTACTTC. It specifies CASSSGGGTYEQYF.

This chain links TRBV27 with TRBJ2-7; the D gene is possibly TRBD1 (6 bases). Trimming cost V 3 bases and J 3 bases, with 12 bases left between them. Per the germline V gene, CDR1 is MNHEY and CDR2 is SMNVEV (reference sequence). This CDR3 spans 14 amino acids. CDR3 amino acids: CASSLVGQNYEQYF. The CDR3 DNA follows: TGTGCCAGCAGTTTGGTTGGACAGAACTACGAGCAGTACTTC.

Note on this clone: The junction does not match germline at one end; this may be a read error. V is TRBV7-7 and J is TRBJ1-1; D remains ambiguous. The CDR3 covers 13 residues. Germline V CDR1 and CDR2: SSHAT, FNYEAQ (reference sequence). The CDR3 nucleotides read TGTGCTAGCAGCTTAGATCGGTCAGCTGAAGCTTTCTTT. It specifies CASSLDRSAEAFF.

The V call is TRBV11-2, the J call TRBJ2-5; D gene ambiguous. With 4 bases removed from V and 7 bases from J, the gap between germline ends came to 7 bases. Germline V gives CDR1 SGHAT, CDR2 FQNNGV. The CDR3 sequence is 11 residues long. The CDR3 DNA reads TGTGCCAGCAGCTCGTGGGGGACCCAGTACTTC. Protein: CASSSWGTQYF.

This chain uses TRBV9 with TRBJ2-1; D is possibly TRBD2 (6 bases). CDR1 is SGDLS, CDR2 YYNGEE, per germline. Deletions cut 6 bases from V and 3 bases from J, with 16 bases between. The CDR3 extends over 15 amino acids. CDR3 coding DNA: TGTGCCAGCACCCAAGGGCGGGGAGGCTACAATGAGCAGTTCTTC. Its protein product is CASTQGRGGYNEQFF.

CDR3 sequence (DNA): TGTGCCAGCAGCGCGCGACAGGTCTCCTACGAGCAGTACTTC. It encodes CASSARQVSYEQYF. The chain links TRBV9 to TRBJ2-7; D may be TRBD1 (6 bases). V gave up 3 bases and J gave up 0 bases, with 10 bases separating them. The germline V gene encodes CDR1 SGDLS and CDR2 YYNGEE. The CDR3 has 14 amino acids.

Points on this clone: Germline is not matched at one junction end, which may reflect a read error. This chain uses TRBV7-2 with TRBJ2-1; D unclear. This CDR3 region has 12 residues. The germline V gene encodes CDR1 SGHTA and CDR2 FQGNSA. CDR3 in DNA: TGTGCCAGCACCTTACCCGGGCCGATGCTTTTCTTC. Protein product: CASTLPGPMLFF.

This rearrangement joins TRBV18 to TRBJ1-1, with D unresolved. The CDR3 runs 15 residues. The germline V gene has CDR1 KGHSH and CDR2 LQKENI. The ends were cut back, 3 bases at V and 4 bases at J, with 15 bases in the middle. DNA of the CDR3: TGTGCCAGCTCACCCCGCGACGGTACGGGCACTGAAGCTTTCTTT. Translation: CASSPRDGTGTEAFF. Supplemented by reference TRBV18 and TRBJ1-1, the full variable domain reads NAGVMQNPRHLVRRRGQEARLRCSPMKGHSHVYWYRQLPEEGLKFMVYLQKENIIDESGMPKERFSAEFPKEGPSILRIQQVVRGDSAAYFCASSPRDGTGTEAFFGQGTRLTVV.

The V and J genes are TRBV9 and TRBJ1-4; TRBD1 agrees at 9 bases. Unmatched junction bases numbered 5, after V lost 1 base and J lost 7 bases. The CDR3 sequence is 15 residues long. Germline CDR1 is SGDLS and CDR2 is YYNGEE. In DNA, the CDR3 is TGTGCCAGCAGCGTAAGCGGGACAGGGCCTGAAAAACTGTTTTTT. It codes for CASSVSGTGPEKLFF.

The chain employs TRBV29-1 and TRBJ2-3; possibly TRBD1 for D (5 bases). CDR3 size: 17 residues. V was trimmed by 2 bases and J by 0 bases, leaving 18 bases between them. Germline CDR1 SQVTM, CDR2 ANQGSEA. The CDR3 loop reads CSVERYRDSLSTDTQYF. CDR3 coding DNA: TGCAGCGTTGAAAGGTACCGAGACAGCCTAAGCACAGATACGCAGTATTTT.

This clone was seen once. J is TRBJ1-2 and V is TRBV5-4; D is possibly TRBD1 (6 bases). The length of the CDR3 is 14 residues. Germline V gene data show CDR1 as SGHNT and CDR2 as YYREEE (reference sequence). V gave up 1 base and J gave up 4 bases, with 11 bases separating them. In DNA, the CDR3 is TGTGCCAGCAGCTTGATAGGGGGTAGCTATGGCTACACCTTC. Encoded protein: CASSLIGGSYGYTF. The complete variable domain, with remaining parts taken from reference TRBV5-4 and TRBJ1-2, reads ETGVTQSPTHLIKTRGQQVTLRCSSQSGHNTVSWYQQALGQGPQFIFQYYREEENGRGNFPPRFSGLQFPNYSSELNVNALELDDSALYLCASSLIGGSYGYTFGSGTRLTVV.

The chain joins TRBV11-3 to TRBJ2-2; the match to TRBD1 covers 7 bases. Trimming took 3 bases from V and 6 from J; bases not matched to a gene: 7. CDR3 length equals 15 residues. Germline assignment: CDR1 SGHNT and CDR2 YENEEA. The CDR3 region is CASSLTGLFAGELFF. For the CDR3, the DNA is TGTGCCAGCAGCTTGACAGGGTTGTTCGCCGGGGAGCTGTTTTTT. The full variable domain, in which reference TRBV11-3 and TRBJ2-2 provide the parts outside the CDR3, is EAGVVQSPRYKIIEKKQPVAFWCNPISGHNTLYWYLQNLGQGPELLIRYENEEAVDDSQLPKDRFSAERLKGVDSTLKIQPAELGDSAVYLCASSLTGLFAGELFFGEGSRLTVL.

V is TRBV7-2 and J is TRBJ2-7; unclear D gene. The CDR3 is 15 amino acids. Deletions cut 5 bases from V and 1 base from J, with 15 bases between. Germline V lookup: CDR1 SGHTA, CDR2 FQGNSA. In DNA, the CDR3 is TGTGCCAGCAGCCCCCGGCGCGGCTGGTCCTACGAGCAGTACTTC. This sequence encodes CASSPRRGWSYEQYF.

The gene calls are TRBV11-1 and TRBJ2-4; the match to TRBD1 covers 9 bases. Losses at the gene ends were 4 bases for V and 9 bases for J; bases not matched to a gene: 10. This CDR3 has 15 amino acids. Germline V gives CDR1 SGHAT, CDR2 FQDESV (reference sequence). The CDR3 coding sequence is TGTGCCAGCAGCTCGCCGGGACAGGGCGTTCCCATTCAGTACTTC. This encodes CASSSPGQGVPIQYF. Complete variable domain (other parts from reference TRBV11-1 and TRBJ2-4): EAEVAQSPRYKITEKSQAVAFWCDPISGHATLYWYRQILGQGPELLVQFQDESVVDDSQLPKDRFSAERLKGVDSTLKIQPAELGDSAMYLCASSSPGQGVPIQYFGAGTRLSVL.

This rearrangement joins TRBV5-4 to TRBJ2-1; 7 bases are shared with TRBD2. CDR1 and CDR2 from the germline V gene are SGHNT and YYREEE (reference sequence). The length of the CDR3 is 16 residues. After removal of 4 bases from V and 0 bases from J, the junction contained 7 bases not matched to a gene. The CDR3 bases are TGTGCCAGCAGCCCGGGGGGACTTAGCTCCTACAATGAGCAGTTCTTC. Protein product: CASSPGGLSSYNEQFF.

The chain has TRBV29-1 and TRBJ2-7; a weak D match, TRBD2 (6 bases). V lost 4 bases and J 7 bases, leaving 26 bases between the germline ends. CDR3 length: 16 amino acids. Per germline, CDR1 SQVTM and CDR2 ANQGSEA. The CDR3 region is CSVGGIPGLGDWEQYF. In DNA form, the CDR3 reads TGCAGCGTTGGGGGGATTCCGGGACTGGGGGACTGGGAGCAGTACTTC.